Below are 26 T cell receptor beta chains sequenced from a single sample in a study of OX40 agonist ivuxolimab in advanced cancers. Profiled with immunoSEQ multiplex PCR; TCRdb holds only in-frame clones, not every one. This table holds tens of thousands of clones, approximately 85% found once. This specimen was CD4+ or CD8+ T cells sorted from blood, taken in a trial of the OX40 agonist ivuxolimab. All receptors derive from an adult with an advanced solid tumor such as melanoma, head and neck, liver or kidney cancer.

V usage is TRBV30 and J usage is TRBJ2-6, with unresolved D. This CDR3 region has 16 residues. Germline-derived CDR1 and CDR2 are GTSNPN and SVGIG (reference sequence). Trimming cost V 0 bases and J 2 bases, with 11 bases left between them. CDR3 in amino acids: CAWSVRWVTGANVLTF. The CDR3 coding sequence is TGTGCCTGGAGTGTACGGTGGGTTACTGGGGCCAACGTCCTGACTTTC.

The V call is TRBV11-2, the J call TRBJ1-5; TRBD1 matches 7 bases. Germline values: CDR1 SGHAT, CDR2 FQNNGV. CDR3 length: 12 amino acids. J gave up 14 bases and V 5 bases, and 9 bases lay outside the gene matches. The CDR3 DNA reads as TGTGCCAGCAGCCCGGGGACAGCCGATGAGCATTTT. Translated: CASSPGTADEHF. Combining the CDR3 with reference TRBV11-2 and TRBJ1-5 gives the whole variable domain EAGVAQSPRYKIIEKRQSVAFWCNPISGHATLYWYQQILGQGPKLLIQFQNNGVVDDSQLPKDRFSAERLKGVDSTLKIQPAKLEDSAVYLCASSPGTADEHFGDGTRLSIL.

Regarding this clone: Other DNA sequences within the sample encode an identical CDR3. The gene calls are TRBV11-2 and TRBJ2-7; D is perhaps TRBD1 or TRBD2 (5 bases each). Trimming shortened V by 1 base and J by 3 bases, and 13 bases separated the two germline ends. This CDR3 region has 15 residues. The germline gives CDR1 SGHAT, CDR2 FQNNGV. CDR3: CASSLGGVGDYEQYF. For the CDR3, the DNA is TGTGCCAGCAGCTTAGGAGGGGTGGGCGACTACGAGCAGTACTTC.

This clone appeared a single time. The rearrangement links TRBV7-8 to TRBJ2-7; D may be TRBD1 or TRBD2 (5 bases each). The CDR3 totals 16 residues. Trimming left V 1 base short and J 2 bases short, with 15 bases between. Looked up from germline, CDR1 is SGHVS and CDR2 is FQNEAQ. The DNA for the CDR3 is TGTGCCAGCAGCTTAGTGGTTTGGGGGTCGGCCTACGAGCAGTACTTC. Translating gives CASSLVVWGSAYEQYF.

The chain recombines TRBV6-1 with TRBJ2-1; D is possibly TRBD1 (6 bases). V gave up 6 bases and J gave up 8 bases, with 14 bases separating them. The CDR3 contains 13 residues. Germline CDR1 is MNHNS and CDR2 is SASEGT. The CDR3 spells CASRGTGYHEQFF. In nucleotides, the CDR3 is TGTGCCAGCAGAGGTACAGGGTACCATGAGCAGTTCTTC.

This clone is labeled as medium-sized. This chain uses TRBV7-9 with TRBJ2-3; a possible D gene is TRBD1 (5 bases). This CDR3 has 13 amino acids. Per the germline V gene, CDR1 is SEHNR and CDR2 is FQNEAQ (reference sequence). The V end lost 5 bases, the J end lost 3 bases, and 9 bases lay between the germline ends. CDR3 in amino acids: CASSRRQTDTQYF. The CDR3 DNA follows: TGTGCCAGCAGCCGCAGACAGACAGATACGCAGTATTTT.

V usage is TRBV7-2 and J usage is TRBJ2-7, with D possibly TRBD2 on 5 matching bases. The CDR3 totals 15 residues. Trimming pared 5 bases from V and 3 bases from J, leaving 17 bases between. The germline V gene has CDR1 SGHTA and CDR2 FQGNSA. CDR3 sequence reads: CASSATGNPSYEQYF. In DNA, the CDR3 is TGTGCCAGCAGCGCAACGGGGAATCCAAGCTACGAGCAGTACTTC.

CDR3 protein: CAWMSGGNTGELFF. DNA of the CDR3: TGTGCCTGGATGTCGGGGGGGAACACCGGGGAGCTGTTTTTT. The rearrangement uses TRBV30 and TRBJ2-2; 7 bases line up with TRBD2. The CDR3 is 14 amino acids. From germline, CDR1 is GTSNPN and CDR2 SVGIG (reference sequence). After removal of 4 bases from V and 1 base from J, the junction contained 3 bases not matched to a gene.

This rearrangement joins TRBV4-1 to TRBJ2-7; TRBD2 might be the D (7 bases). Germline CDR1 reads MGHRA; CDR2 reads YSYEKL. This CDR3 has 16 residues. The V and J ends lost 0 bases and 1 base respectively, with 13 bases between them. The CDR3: CASSQEGGLGSYEQYF. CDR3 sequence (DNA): TGCGCCAGCAGCCAAGAGGGGGGGCTTGGATCCTACGAGCAGTACTTC.

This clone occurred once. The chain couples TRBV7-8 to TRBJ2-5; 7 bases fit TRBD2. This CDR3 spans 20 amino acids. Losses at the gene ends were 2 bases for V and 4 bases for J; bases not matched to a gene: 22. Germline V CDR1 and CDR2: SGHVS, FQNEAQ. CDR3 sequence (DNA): TGTGCCAGCAGCTTATCGAACAGTGGCGGGAGAGGTATTCAGGGAGAGACCCAGTACTTC. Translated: CASSLSNSGGRGIQGETQYF.

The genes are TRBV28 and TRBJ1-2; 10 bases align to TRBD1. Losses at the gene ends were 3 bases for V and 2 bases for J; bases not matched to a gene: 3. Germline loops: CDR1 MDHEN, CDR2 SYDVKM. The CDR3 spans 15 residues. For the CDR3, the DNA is TGTGCCAGCAGTTTGTCGGGACAGGGGAACTATGGCTACACCTTC. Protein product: CASSLSGQGNYGYTF.

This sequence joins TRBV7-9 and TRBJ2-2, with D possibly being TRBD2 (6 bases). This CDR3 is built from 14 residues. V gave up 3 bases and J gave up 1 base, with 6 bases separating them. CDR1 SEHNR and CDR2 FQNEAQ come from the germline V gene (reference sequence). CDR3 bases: TGTGCCAGCAGCTTTAGCGGGAACACCGGGGAGCTGTTTTTT. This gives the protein CASSFSGNTGELFF.

The CDR3 coding sequence is TGTGCCAGCAGTTTAGGCGGGAGTTCCTACGAGCAGTACTTC. The encoded protein is CASSLGGSSYEQYF. The V and J genes are TRBV27 and TRBJ2-7; 7 nucleotides match TRBD2. V dropped 2 bases and J dropped 1; count of bases not matched to a gene: 2. The CDR3 runs 14 residues. CDR1 and CDR2 (germline): MNHEY, SMNVEV (reference sequence).

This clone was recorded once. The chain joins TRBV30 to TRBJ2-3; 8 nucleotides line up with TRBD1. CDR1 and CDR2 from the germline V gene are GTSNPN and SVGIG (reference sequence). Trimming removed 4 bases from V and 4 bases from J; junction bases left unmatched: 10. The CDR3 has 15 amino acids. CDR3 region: CAWTLRGRIADTQYF. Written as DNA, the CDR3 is TGTGCCTGGACCCTCAGGGGGCGCATCGCAGATACGCAGTATTTT.

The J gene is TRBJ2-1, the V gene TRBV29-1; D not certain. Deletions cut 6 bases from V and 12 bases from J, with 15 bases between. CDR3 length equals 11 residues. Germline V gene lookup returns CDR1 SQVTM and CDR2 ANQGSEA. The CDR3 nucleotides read TGCAGCGTCGTCAGGTCCAAGGGGCAGTTCTTC. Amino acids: CSVVRSKGQFF.

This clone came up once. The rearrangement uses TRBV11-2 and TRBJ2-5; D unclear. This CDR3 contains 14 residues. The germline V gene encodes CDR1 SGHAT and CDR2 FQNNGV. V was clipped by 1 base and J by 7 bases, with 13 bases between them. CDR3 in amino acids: CASSLVRTMGTQYF. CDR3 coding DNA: TGTGCCAGCAGCTTAGTTCGGACCATGGGGACCCAGTACTTC.

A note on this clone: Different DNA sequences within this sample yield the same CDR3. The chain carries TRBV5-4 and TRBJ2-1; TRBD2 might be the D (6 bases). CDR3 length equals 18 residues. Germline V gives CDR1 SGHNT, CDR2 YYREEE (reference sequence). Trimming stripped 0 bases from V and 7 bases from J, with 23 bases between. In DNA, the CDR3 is TGTGCCAGCAGCTTGGGTCAAATGGGACTGGGATCTTTTAATGAGCAGTTCTTC. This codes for CASSLGQMGLGSFNEQFF.

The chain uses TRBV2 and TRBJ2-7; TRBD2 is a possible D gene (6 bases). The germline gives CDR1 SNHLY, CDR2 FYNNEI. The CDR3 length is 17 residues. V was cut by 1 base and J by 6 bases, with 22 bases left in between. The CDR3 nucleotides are TGTGCCAGCAGTGAAGTGTCCGGGAGATCCCTGTTTGGCGAGCAGTACTTC. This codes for CASSEVSGRSLFGEQYF.

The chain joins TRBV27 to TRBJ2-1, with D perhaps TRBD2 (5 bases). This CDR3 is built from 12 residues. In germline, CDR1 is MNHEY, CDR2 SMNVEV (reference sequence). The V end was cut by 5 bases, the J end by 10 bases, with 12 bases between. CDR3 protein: CASSPTGSEQFF. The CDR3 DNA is TGTGCCAGCAGTCCCACGGGGTCCGAGCAGTTCTTC.

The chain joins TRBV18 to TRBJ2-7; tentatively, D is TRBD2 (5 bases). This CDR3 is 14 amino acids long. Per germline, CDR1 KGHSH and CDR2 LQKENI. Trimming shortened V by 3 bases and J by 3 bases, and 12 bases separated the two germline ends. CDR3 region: CASSPALAGYEQYF. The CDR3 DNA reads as TGTGCCAGCTCACCCGCGCTAGCCGGCTACGAGCAGTACTTC.

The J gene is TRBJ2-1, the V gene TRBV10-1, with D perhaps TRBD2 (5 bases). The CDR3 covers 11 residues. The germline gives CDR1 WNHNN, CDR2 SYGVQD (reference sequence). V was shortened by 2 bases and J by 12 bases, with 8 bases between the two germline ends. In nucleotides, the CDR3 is TGCGCCAGCAGTGAGGGACTCGTGCAGTTCTTC. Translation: CASSEGLVQFF.

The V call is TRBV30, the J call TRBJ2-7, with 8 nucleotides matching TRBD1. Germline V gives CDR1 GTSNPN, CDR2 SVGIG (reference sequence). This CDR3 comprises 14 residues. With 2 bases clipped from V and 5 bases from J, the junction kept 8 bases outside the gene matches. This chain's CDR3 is CAWSSGGPSHEQYF. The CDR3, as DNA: TGTGCCTGGAGTTCAGGGGGCCCTAGCCACGAGCAGTACTTC.

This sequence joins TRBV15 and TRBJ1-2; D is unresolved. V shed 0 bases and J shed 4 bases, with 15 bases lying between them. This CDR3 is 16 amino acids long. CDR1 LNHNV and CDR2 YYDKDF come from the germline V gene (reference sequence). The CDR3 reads CATSREVRGIGYGYTF. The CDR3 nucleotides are TGTGCCACCAGCAGAGAGGTTCGGGGAATCGGCTATGGCTACACCTTC.

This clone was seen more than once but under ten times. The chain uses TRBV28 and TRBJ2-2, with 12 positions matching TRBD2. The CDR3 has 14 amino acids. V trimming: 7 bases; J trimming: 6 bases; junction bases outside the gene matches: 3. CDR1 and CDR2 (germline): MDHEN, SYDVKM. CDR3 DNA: TGTGCCAGCATGACTAGCGGGAGTGCCGGGGAGCTGTTTTTT. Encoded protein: CASMTSGSAGELFF. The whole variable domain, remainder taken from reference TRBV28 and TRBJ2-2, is DVKVTQSSRYLVKRTGEKVFLECVQDMDHENMFWYRQDPGLGLRLIYFSYDVKMKEKGDIPEGYSVSREKKERFSLILESASTNQTSMYLCASMTSGSAGELFFGEGSRLTVL.

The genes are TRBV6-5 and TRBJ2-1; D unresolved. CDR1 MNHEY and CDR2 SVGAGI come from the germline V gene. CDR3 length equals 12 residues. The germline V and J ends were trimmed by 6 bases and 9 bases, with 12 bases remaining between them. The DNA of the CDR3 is TGTGCCAGCAGATACCCCTTTGGTGAGCAGTTCTTC. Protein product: CASRYPFGEQFF.

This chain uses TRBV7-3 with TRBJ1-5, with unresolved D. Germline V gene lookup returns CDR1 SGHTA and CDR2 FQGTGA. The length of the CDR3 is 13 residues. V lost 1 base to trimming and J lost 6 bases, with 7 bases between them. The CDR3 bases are TGTGCCAGCAGCTTAATAGGCGGTCAGCCCCAGCATTTT. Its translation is CASSLIGGQPQHF.